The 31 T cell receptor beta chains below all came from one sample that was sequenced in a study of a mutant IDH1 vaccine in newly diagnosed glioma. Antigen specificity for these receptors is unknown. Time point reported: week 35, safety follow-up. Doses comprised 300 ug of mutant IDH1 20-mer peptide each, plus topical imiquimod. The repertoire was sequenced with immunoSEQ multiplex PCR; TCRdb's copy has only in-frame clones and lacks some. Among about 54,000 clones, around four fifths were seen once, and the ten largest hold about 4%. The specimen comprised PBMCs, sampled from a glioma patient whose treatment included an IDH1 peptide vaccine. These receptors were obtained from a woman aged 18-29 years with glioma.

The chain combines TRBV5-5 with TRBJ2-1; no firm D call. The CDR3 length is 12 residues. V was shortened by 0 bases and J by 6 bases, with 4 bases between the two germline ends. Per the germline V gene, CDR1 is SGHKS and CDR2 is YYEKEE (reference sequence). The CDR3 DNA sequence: TGTGCCAGCAGCTTGGGGGGCAATGAGCAGTTCTTC. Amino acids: CASSLGGNEQFF.

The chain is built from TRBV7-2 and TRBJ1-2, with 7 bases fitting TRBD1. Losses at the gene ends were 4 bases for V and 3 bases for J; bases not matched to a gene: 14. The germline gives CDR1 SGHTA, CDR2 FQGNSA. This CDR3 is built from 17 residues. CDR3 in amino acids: CASSYPPQTGQYYGYTF. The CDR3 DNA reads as TGTGCCAGCAGCTACCCTCCTCAGACAGGGCAATACTATGGCTACACCTTC.

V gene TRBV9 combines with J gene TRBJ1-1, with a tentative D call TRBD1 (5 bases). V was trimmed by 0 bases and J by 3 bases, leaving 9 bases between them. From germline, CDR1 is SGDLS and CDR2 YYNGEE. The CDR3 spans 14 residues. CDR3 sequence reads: CASSVVGRDTEAFF. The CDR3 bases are TGTGCCAGCAGCGTAGTGGGCAGGGACACTGAAGCTTTCTTT. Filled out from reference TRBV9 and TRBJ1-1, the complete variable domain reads DSGVTQTPKHLITATGQRVTLRCSPRSGDLSVYWYQQSLDQGLQFLIQYYNGEERAKGNILERFSAQQFPDLHSELNLSSLELGDSALYFCASSVVGRDTEAFFGQGTRLTVV.

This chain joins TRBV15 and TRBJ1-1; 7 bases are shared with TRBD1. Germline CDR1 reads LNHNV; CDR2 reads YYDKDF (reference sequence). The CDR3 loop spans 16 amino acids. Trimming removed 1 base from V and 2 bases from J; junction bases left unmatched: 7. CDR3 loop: CATSRGARGLNTEAFF. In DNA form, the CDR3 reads TGTGCCACCAGCAGAGGTGCTAGGGGGCTTAACACTGAAGCTTTCTTT.

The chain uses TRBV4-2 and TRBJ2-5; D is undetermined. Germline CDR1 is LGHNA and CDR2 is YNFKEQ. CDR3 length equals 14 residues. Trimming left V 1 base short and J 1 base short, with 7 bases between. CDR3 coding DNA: TGTGCCAGCAGCCAAGGGCTCATCCAAGAGACCCAGTACTTC. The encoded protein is CASSQGLIQETQYF.

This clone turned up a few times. The CDR3 bases are TGTGCCAGCAGCCGGACAGGGGGGAACACTGAAGCTTTCTTT. Its protein is CASSRTGGNTEAFF. The gene calls are TRBV4-2 and TRBJ1-1; TRBD1 matches 10 bases. The V gene end was trimmed by 4 bases and the J gene end by 1 base; junction bases not matched to a gene: 0. Germline V CDR1 and CDR2: LGHNA, YNFKEQ. The CDR3 has 14 amino acids.

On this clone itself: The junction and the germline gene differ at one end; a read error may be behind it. For the CDR3, the DNA is TGTGCCAGCAGCTTAGGAGGGGGCAGATGGGACTTC. Its translation: CASSLGGGRWDF. The J gene is TRBJ2-7, the V gene TRBV11-2; TRBD1 aligns across 7 bases. Looked up from germline, CDR1 is SGHAT and CDR2 is FQNNGV. The CDR3 is 12 residues long.

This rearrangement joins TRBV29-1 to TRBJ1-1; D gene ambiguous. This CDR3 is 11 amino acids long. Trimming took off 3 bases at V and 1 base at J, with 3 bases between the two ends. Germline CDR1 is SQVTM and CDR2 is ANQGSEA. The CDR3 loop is CSVDENTEAFF. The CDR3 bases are TGCAGCGTTGATGAGAACACTGAAGCTTTCTTT.

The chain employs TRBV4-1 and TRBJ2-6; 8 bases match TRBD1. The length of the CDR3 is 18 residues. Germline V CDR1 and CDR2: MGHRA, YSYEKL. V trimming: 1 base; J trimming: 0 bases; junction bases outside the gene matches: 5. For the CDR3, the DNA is TGCGCCAGCAGCCAAGGACGACAGGGGAACTCTGGGGCCAACGTCCTGACTTTC. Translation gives CASSQGRQGNSGANVLTF.

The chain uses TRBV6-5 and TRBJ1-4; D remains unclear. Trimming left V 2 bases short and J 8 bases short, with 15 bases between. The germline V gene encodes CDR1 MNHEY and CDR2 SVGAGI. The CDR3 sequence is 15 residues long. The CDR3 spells CASSYIPAVVEKLFF. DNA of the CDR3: TGTGCCAGCAGTTACATACCGGCGGTAGTCGAAAAACTGTTTTTT.

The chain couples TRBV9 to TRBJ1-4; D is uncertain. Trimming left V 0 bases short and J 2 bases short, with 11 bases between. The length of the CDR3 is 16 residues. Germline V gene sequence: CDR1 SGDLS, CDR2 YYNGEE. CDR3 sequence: CASSVGRELTNEKLFF. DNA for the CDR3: TGTGCCAGCAGCGTAGGGAGGGAGTTGACTAATGAAAAACTGTTTTTT.

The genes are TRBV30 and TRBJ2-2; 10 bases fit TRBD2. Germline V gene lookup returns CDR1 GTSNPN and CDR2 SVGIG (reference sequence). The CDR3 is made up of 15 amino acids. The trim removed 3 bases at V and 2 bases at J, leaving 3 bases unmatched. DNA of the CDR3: TGTGCCTGGAGAAGACTAGCGGGTAACACCGGGGAGCTGTTTTTT. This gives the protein CAWRRLAGNTGELFF.

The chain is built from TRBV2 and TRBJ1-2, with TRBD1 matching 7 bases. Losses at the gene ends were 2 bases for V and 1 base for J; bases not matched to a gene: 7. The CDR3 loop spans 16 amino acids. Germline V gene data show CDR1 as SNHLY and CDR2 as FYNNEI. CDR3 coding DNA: TGTGCCAGCAGTGAACAGGGAAGGGGGCTTAACTATGGCTACACCTTC. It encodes CASSEQGRGLNYGYTF.

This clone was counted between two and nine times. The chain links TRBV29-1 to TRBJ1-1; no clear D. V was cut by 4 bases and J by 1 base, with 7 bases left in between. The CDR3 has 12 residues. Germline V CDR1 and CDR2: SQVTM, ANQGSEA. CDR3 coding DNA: TGCAGCGTTGGATCGTCGAACACTGAAGCTTTCTTT. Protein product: CSVGSSNTEAFF.

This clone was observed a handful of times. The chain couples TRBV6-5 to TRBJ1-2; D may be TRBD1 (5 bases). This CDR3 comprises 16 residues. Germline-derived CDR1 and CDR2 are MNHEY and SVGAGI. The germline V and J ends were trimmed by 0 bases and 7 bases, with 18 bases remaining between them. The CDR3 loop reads CASSYSAGHGPGGYTF. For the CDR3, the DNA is TGTGCCAGCAGTTACTCGGCCGGACATGGGCCCGGTGGCTACACCTTC.

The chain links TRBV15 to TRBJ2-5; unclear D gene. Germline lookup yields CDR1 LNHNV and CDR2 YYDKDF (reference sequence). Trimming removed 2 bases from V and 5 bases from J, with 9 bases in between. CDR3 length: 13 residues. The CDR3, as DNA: TGTGCCACCAGCAGACCCGGGCGGGAGACCCAGTACTTC. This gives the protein CATSRPGRETQYF.

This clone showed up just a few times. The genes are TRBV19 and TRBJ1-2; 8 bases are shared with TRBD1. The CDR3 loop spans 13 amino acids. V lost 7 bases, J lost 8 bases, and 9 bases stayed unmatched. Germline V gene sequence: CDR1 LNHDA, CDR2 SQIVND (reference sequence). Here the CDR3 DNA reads TGTGCCAGTATCGGAGAAGACAGGGGCGGCTACACCTTC. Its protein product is CASIGEDRGGYTF.

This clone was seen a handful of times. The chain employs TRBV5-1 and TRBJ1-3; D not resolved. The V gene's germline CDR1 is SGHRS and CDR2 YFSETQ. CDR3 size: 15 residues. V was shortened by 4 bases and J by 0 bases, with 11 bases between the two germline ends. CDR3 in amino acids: CASSPPLRSGNTIYF. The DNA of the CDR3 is TGCGCCAGCAGCCCGCCACTCCGCTCTGGAAACACCATATATTTT.

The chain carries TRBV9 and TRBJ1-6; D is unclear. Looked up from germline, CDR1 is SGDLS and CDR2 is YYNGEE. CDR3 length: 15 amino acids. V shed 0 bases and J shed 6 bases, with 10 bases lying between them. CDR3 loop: CASSVEGRTNSPLHF. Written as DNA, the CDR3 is TGTGCCAGCAGCGTAGAAGGACGGACTAATTCACCCCTCCACTTT. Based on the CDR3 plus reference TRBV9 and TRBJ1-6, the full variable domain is DSGVTQTPKHLITATGQRVTLRCSPRSGDLSVYWYQQSLDQGLQFLIQYYNGEERAKGNILERFSAQQFPDLHSELNLSSLELGDSALYFCASSVEGRTNSPLHFGNGTRLTVT.

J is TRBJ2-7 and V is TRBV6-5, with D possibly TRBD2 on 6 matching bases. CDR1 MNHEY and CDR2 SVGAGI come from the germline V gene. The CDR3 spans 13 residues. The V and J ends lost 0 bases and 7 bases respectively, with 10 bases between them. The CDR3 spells CASSYSGLAEQYF. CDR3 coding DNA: TGTGCCAGCAGTTACTCGGGACTGGCGGAGCAGTACTTC.

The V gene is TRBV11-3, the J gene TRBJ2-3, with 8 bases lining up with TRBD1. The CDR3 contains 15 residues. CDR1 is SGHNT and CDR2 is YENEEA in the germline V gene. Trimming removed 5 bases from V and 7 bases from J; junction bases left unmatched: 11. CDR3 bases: TGTGCCAGCAGCCTTGGGCCAGGGGGCGGGTATACGCAGTATTTT. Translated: CASSLGPGGGYTQYF.

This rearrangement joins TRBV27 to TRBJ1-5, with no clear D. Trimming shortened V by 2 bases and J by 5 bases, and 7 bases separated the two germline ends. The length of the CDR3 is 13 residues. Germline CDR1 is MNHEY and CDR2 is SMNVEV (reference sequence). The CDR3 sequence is CASSLGVHQPQHF. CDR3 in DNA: TGTGCCAGCAGTTTAGGGGTCCATCAGCCCCAGCATTTT.

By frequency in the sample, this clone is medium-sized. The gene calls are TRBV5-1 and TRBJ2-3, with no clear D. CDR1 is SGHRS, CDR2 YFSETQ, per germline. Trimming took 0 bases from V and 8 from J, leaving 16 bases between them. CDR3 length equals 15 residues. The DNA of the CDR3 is TGCGCCAGCAGCTTGGGACGTATAAAAGTGGGTACGCAGTATTTT. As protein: CASSLGRIKVGTQYF.

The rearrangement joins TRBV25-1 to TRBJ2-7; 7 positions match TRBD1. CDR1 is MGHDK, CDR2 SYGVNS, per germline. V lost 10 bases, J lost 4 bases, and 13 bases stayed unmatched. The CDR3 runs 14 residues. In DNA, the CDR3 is TGTGCCACCGCCCGACAGGGTGATGTGTACGAGCAGTACTTC. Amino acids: CATARQGDVYEQYF.

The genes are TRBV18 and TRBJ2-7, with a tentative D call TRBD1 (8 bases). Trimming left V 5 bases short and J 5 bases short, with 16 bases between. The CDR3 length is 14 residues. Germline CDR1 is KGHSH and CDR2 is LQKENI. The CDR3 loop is CASSSRTGRDEQYF. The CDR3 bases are TGTGCCAGCTCATCAAGGACAGGGAGGGACGAGCAGTACTTC.

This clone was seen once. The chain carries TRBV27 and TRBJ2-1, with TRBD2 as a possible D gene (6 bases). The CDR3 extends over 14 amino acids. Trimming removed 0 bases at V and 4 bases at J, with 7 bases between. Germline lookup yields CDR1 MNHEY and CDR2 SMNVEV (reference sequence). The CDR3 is CASSLSEGYNEQFF. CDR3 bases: TGTGCCAGCAGTTTATCGGAGGGTTACAATGAGCAGTTCTTC.

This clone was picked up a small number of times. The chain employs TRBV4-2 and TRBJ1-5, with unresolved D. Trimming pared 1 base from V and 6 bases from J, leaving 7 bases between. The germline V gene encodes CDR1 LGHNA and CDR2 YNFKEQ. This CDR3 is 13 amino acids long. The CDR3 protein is CASSQGAAQPQHF. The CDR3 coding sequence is TGTGCCAGCAGCCAAGGGGCCGCTCAGCCCCAGCATTTT.

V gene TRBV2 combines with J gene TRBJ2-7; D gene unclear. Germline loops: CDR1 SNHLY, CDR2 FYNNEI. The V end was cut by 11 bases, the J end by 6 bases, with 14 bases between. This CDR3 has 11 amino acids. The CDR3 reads CAAGPPGEQYF. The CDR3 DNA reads TGTGCCGCCGGGCCCCCTGGCGAGCAGTACTTC.

CDR3 in amino acids: CASSHRVLGNYEQYF. CDR3 coding DNA: TGTGCCAGCAGCCACCGGGTTTTGGGGAACTACGAGCAGTACTTC. The chain joins TRBV27 to TRBJ2-7; D is unclear. Germline-derived CDR1 and CDR2 are MNHEY and SMNVEV (reference sequence). CDR3 length equals 15 residues. Trimming cost V 6 bases and J 3 bases, with 18 bases left between them.

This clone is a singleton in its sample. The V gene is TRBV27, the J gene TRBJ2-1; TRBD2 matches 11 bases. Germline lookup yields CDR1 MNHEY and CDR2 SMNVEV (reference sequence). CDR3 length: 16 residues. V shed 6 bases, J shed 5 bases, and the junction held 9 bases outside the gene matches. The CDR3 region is CASRKEFSGRDNEQFF. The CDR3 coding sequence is TGTGCCAGCAGGAAAGAATTTAGCGGGAGGGACAATGAGCAGTTCTTC.

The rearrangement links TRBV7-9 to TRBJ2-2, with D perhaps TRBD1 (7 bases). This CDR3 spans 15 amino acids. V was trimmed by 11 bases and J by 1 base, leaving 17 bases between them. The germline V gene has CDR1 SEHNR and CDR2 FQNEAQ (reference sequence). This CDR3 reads CAPGGQGLNTGELFF. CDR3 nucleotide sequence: TGTGCCCCAGGGGGGCAGGGGTTGAACACCGGGGAGCTGTTTTTT.